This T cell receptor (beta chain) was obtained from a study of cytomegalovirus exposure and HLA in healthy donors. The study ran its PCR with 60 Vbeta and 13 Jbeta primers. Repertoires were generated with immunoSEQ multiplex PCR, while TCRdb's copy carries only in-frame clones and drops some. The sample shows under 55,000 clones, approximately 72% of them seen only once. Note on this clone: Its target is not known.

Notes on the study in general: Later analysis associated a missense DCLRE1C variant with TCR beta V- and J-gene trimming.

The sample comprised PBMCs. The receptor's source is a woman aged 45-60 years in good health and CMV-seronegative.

The CDR3 DNA follows: TGTGCCAGCAGCCTTAGCGGCTACGAGCAGTACTTC. This sequence encodes CASSLSGYEQYF. The V gene is TRBV28, the J gene TRBJ2-7; perhaps TRBD2 as D (6 bases). The CDR3 runs 12 residues. Deletions cut 6 bases from V and 3 bases from J, with 9 bases between. Germline CDR1 and CDR2: MDHEN and SYDVKM. Variable domain in full (rest from reference TRBV28 and TRBJ2-7): DVKVTQSSRYLVKRTGEKVFLECVQDMDHENMFWYRQDPGLGLRLIYFSYDVKMKEKGDIPEGYSVSREKKERFSLILESASTNQTSMYLCASSLSGYEQYFGPGTRLTVT.